This T cell receptor beta chain is from a study of T cells after yellow fever vaccination. Study observations and caveats: It was the secondary response that reached its peak faster, day 5 versus 15, but it was weaker.

Using its own MiXCR run on the 5' RACE reads, TCRdb lists one record per CDR3 protein. In the table there are around 310,000 distinct CDR3 sequences, roughly 4% of which are singletons. This CDR3 region has 14 residues. The V and J ends lost 4 bases and 5 bases, in that order; junction bases with no gene match: 5. Germline V gene data show CDR1 as SGHKS and CDR2 as YYEKEE (reference sequence). Ten or more counts support this clonotype. Its antigen is still unknown. The starting material was PBMCs, obtained on the day of the yellow fever booster vaccination. J is TRBJ2-2 and V is TRBV5-5, with TRBD1 matching 7 bases. This clonotype was sampled from a man younger than 30 who received the YFV17D yellow fever vaccine. CDR3 nucleotide sequence: TGTGCCAGCAGCGAGGGGGCGAGGACCGGGGAGCTGTTTTTT. Translating it yields CASSEGARTGELFF.